The rows below give T cell receptor beta chains drawn from one sample of a study of Ad26.COV2.S vaccination and SARS-CoV-2 variants. Profiling relied on immunoSEQ multiplex PCR, and the TCRdb table lists in-frame clones only, not all of them. The data contain roughly 700,000 clones, approximately 88% of them seen just once; the ten biggest clones take up around 1.4%. This material consisted of peripheral blood, taken in a trial of Ad26.COV2.S vaccine versus placebo. The receptors stem from a person aged 18 to 59 who received the Ad26.COV2.S COVID-19 vaccine or a placebo. The CDR3 runs from the conserved cysteine through the conserved F or W. D genes are given only for firm matches. Size tells how often a clone was seen (once, few, many) or the class of an expanded clone, and some rows leave it out.

>TRBJ1-5|-|TRBV4-3|-
TGCGCCAGCAGCCAAGAGAGGGGGGTCCGTCAGCCCCAGCATTTT
CASSQERGVRQPQHF
>TRBJ2-5|-|TRBV29-1|-
TGCAGCGTTGAACTTCTGGGGGAGGCCGGAGAGACCCAGTACTTC
CSVELLGEAGETQYF
>TRBJ1-2|-|TRBV6-2/TRBV6-3|-
TGTGCCAGCAGTTACGAAGCGGAGACTGGCTACACCTTC
CASSYEAETGYTF
>TRBJ2-3|-|TRBV30|TRBD2
TGTGCCTGGACCCGCGGGAGGGCGTCTGACACAGATACGCAGTATTTT
CAWTRGRASDTDTQYF
>TRBJ2-7|-|TRBV12-1|-
TGTGCCAGCAGCTTTGCTCCACAGGGGCCCTACGAGCAGTACTTC
CASSFAPQGPYEQYF
>TRBJ2-5|-|TRBV5-4|TRBD2
TGTGCCAGCAGCACCCGAGCGGGGGGGCGGGGAGAGACCCAGTACTTC
CASSTRAGGRGETQYF
>TRBJ2-7|-|TRBV7-2|-
TGTGCCAGCAGCTTAGCGGGCAGCTCCTACGAGCAGTACTTC
CASSLAGSSYEQYF
>TRBJ1-4|-|TRBV5-4|-
TGTGCCAGCAGCCACGGGACGGCGCCCGAAAAACTGTTTTTT
CASSHGTAPEKLFF
>TRBJ2-3|-|TRBV12-5|TRBD2
TGTGCTAGTGGCCCCGGACTAGCCTCGGATACGCAGTATTTT
CASGPGLASDTQYF
>TRBJ1-5|-|TRBV27|-
TGTGCCAGCAGTTTACGCCACAGTCAGCCCCAGCATTTT
CASSLRHSQPQHF
>TRBJ2-2|-|TRBV10-1|-
TGCGCCAGCAGTCACCGGGCCACAAACACCGGGGAGCTGTTTTTT
CASSHRATNTGELFF
>TRBJ2-7|once|TRBV14|-
TGTGCCAGCAGCCATTCGGGAGAGCAGTACTTC
CASSHSGEQYF
>TRBJ2-6|-|TRBV7-9|-
TGTGCCAGCAGCCGCGACCTTCTCTCCTCTGGGGCCAACGTCCTGACTTTC
CASSRDLLSSGANVLTF
>TRBJ2-7|-|TRBV27|-
TGTGCCAGCAGTTCGGACAGAAATACCTACGAGCAGTACTTC
CASSSDRNTYEQYF
>TRBJ2-1|-|TRBV11-2|-
TGTGCCAGCAGCTACCGGTATGAGCAGTTCTTC
CASSYRYEQFF
>TRBJ2-1|-|TRBV24-1|TRBD2
TGTGCCACCAGTGATCCCCTCGGGAGGGCATCCTACAATGAGCAGTTCTTC
CATSDPLGRASYNEQFF
>TRBJ1-1|-|TRBV7-2|TRBD1
TGTGCCAGCAGCTTAGGTCGGGACAGGGGCACTGAAGCTTTCTTT
CASSLGRDRGTEAFF
>TRBJ1-4|-|TRBV7-9|TRBD1
TGTGCCAGCAGCCGATCACAGGGGGCGATGAGGCGTGAAAAACTGTTTTTT
CASSRSQGAMRREKLFF
>TRBJ2-3|-|TRBV7-2|-
TGTGCCAGCAGCTTCCTTCTCCTAGCGCCTAGCACAGATACGCAGTATTTT
CASSFLLLAPSTDTQYF
>TRBJ2-5|-|TRBV6-5|TRBD1
TGTGCCAGCAGTTACACAAGACAGGGGGGGGAGACCCAGTACTTC
CASSYTRQGGETQYF
>TRBJ1-1|-|TRBV15|TRBD1
TGTGCCACCAGCATACAACAGGGGGTCACTGAAGCTTTCTTT
CATSIQQGVTEAFF
>TRBJ2-7|-|TRBV2|-
TGTGCCAGCGCTTCGGGGACGGACTACGAGCAGTACTTC
CASASGTDYEQYF
>TRBJ2-7|-|TRBV27|-
TGTGCCAGCAGTCCCCAGGGGCGGGGGAGGGACGAGCAGTACTTC
CASSPQGRGRDEQYF
>TRBJ2-3|-|TRBV6-6|-
TGTGCCAGCAGTTACTCCTCCAGATTGGGCCAAGATACGCAGTATTTT
CASSYSSRLGQDTQYF
>TRBJ2-7|few|TRBV6-5|-
TGTGCCAGCAGTTACTCGGCGGCCCCCGGCGAGCAGTACTTC
CASSYSAAPGEQYF
>TRBJ2-7|-|TRBV2|-
TGTGCCAGCAGTGCCCCCGGAGGAAGAGGAATGGGGGAGCAGTACTTC
CASSAPGGRGMGEQYF
>TRBJ1-1|-|TRBV19|-
TGTGCCAGCCGACAGCTAAGGAACACTGAAGCTTTCTTT
CASRQLRNTEAFF
>TRBJ1-1|-|TRBV12-3/TRBV12-4|-
TGTGCCAGCAGTTTGAGAAACACTGAAGCTTTCTTT
CASSLRNTEAFF
>TRBJ2-3|-|TRBV27|TRBD2
TGTGCCAGCAGTTCATCCGGGACTAGCGGGGGGGCCACAGATACGCAGTATTTT
CASSSSGTSGGATDTQYF
>TRBJ1-3|-|TRBV5-5|-
TGTGCCAGCAGCTTGGTCCCCTCCCTGGTCTCTGGAAACACCATATATTTT
CASSLVPSLVSGNTIYF
>TRBJ2-1|-|TRBV24-1|-
TGTGCCACCAGGGGCCGTCTTGGGAATGAGCAGTTCTTC
CATRGRLGNEQFF
>TRBJ1-3|-|TRBV9|TRBD1
TGTGCCAGCAGCGAGGGACAGCAAATTGGAAACACCATATATTTT
CASSEGQQIGNTIYF
>TRBJ2-2|-|TRBV6-5|-
TGTGCCAGCAGTTACTCGTATACACCCGGGGAGCTGTTTTTT
CASSYSYTPGELFF
>TRBJ2-7|-|TRBV7-9|-
TGTGCCAGCAGCCGGATAGGTGCGCCGGGGGAGCAGTACTTC
CASSRIGAPGEQYF
>TRBJ2-5|-|TRBV6-5|-
TGTGCCAGCAGCCGTCGAGGGGGGGGACAAGAGACCCAGTACTTC
CASSRRGGGQETQYF
>TRBJ1-1|-|TRBV6-5|TRBD1
TGTGCCAGCAGTTACAAGGGGGCACACACTGAAGCTTTCTTT
CASSYKGAHTEAFF
>TRBJ1-5|-|TRBV6-2/TRBV6-3|-
TGTGCCAGCAGTCCAATACAGGGTAAGCAACAGCCCCAGCATTTT
CASSPIQGKQQPQHF
>TRBJ1-2|-|TRBV12-3/TRBV12-4|TRBD1
TGTGCCAGCACCATACAGGGGACGAATGGCTACACCTTC
CASTIQGTNGYTF
>TRBJ1-4|-|TRBV2|-
TGTGCCAGCAGCGAAATAGGGCTGACTAATGAAAAACTGTTTTTT
CASSEIGLTNEKLFF
>TRBJ2-2|-|TRBV24-1|TRBD1
TGTGCCACCAGTGACCCCGGGACAGCCAACACCGGGGAGCTGTTTTTT
CATSDPGTANTGELFF
>TRBJ2-1|-|TRBV10-1|-
TGCGCCAGCAGTGACGGACACAACAATGAGCAGTTCTTC
CASSDGHNNEQFF
>TRBJ1-5|-|TRBV18|-
TGTGCCAGCTCATTGGGCCAGATCGGCCAGCAGCCCCAGCATTTT
CASSLGQIGQQPQHF
>TRBJ2-1|-|TRBV5-4|-
TGTGCCAGCACCCCCCCGGGCTCCTACAATGAGCAGTTCTTC
CASTPPGSYNEQFF
>TRBJ1-3|-|TRBV6-5|-
TGTGCCAGCACGGGGGGTGACAGCTCTGGAAACACCATATATTTT
CASTGGDSSGNTIYF
>TRBJ1-3|-|TRBV18|-
TGTGCCAGCTCACCACTTCCGGCAGGGGATGGAAACACCATATATTTT
CASSPLPAGDGNTIYF
>TRBJ2-2|few|TRBV7-3|-
TGTGCCAGCAGCGTCGAGGGGAGCACGAACACCGGGGAGCTGTTTTTT
CASSVEGSTNTGELFF